The present entry profiles one TCR beta chain with its context. Its antigen remains unidentified. PCR employed 60 Vbeta and 13 Jbeta primers. Clones were read by immunoSEQ multiplex PCR, and TCRdb kept only the in-frame ones, dropping some. The sample totals tens of thousands of clones. CDR1 LGHNA and CDR2 YSLEER come from the germline V gene. The trim removed 1 base at V and 8 bases at J, leaving 3 bases unmatched. The CDR3 runs to 14 residues. The sample belongs to a study of cytomegalovirus exposure and HLA in healthy donors. Study findings and constraints: In a later analysis, across HLA loci, associated TCR counts were highest for DRB1, lowest for HLA-C. Presence/absence results assume similar sequencing depth per donor, which may not hold.

This receptor was obtained from a male donor in good health and CMV-seronegative. Material for sequencing was PBMCs. V is TRBV4-3 and J is TRBJ2-3; 10 bases are a match to TRBD2. The CDR3 protein is CASSQGLAGVTQYF. Written as DNA, the CDR3 is TGCGCCAGCAGCCAAGGGCTAGCGGGAGTTACGCAGTATTTT.